The 3 T cell receptor beta chains below come from one sample, sequenced in a study of blood T cell repertoires in COVID-19. Using immunoSEQ multiplex PCR, the repertoire was profiled, and TCRdb retains in-frame clones only, with some absent. The sample includes tens of thousands of clones, approximately 93% of them seen just once. The specimen was peripheral blood. The source is a male donor with active COVID-19.

The chain recombines TRBV5-4 with TRBJ2-3; TRBD2 matches at 11 bases. J lost 0 bases, V lost 4 bases, and 1 base had no gene match. CDR1 is SGHNT, CDR2 YYREEE, per germline (reference sequence). The CDR3 consists of 15 residues. CDR3: CASSRTSGSTDTQYF. The CDR3 DNA sequence: TGTGCCAGCAGCCGGACTAGCGGGAGCACAGATACGCAGTATTTT. The full variable domain, completed using reference TRBV5-4 and TRBJ2-3, is ETGVTQSPTHLIKTRGQQVTLRCSSQSGHNTVSWYQQALGQGPQFIFQYYREEENGRGNFPPRFSGLQFPNYSSELNVNALELDDSALYLCASSRTSGSTDTQYFGPGTRLTVL.

CDR3 in amino acids: CASKLAGQGALLAKNIQYF. The CDR3 DNA reads as TGTGCCAGCAAACTCGCCGGACAGGGGGCTCTATTAGCCAAAAACATTCAGTACTTC. This chain links TRBV27 with TRBJ2-4; 11 nucleotides agree with TRBD1. V dropped 7 bases and J dropped 0; count of bases not matched to a gene: 14. Germline CDR1 reads MNHEY; CDR2 reads SMNVEV (reference sequence). There are 19 residues in the CDR3.

The chain links TRBV3-1 (or the pseudogene TRBV3-2) to TRBJ1-2, with 10 positions matching TRBD1. Germline CDR1 LGHDT, CDR2 YNNKEL (reference sequence). The CDR3 runs to 13 residues. J lost 8 bases, V lost 3 bases, and 3 bases had no gene match. The DNA of the CDR3 is TGTGCCAGCAGCCAGGGGACAGGGGAAGGCTACACCTTC. The encoded protein is CASSQGTGEGYTF.